The T cell receptor beta chain described here comes from a study of PD-1 and CTLA-4 blockade in melanoma. Only in-frame clones appear in the TCRdb table, and some are missing; sequencing was by immunoSEQ multiplex PCR. Of approximately 11,000 clones listed, about four fifths are singletons. Sequenced here: CD8+ T cells from peripheral blood, sampled from a patient given anti-PD-1 treatment. The source of this sequence is a human donor with melanoma.

The CDR3 protein is CASSPVHGEGNQPQHF. The CDR3 bases are TGCGCCAGCAGCCCAGTACATGGGGAGGGAAATCAGCCCCAGCATTTT. The chain uses TRBV4-1 and TRBJ1-5, with D hard to call. The V end lost 4 bases, the J end lost 4 bases, and 17 bases lay between the germline ends. Germline CDR1 is MGHRA and CDR2 is YSYEKL. The CDR3 extends over 16 amino acids.